This T cell receptor beta chain was recovered during a study of chemoradiotherapy in HPV16-positive cancers. Overall study findings and caveats: During treatment, candidate HPV-specific clones and E7-related motifs expanded in tumor.

In the case of this clone: Its target is not known.

Clones were sequenced by immunoSEQ multiplex PCR, and TCRdb holds only the in-frame ones, with some missing. The sample has approximately 30,000 clones, approximately 90% seen once. The CDR3 length is 15 residues. CDR1 is SGDLS and CDR2 is YYNGEE in the germline V gene. Trimming at V came to 2 bases and at J to 5 bases, leaving 4 bases not matched to a gene. Samples were taken several times over chemoradiotherapy. J is TRBJ2-5 and V is TRBV9, with 12 bases identical to TRBD1. This clonotype originated in a human donor with HPV-associated anogenital cancer. Sample: blood, taken from a patient who underwent chemoradiotherapy. Here the CDR3 reads CASSVGTGGGETQYF. The CDR3 DNA reads as TGTGCCAGCAGCGTGGGGACAGGGGGCGGGGAGACCCAGTACTTC.